This T cell receptor beta chain was sequenced during a study of T cell changes during pregnancy in multiple sclerosis. This clone was observed a few times. Assay used: immunoSEQ multiplex PCR; TCRdb lists only in-frame clones, some missing. The table includes 20,000 to 25,000 clones, more than 75% detected once. Trimming removed 3 bases at V and 6 bases at J, with 12 bases between. Germline CDR1 reads SGHTA; CDR2 reads FQGNSA. There are 14 residues in the CDR3. This TCR was recovered from a female donor in good health, enrolled as a control in a pregnancy study. The chain combines TRBV7-2 with TRBJ1-5, with unresolved D. The sample was CD8+ T cells from peripheral blood mononuclear cells, taken in the first trimester of pregnancy. The CDR3 loop is CASSFRGGGQPQHF. The CDR3 DNA is TGTGCCAGCAGCTTTCGAGGAGGCGGTCAGCCCCAGCATTTT.